Listed below are T cell receptor beta chains from one sample, sequenced in a study of T cell changes during pregnancy in multiple sclerosis. Sequenced by immunoSEQ multiplex PCR; TCRdb stores in-frame clones only, minus some. The sample shows approximately 58,000 clones, 80% to 95% of them seen only once. Material: peripheral blood, obtained in the second trimester of pregnancy. These receptor sequences come from a female donor with multiple sclerosis, enrolled in a pregnancy study. CDR3s include the opening cysteine and the closing phenylalanine or tryptophan. The order of the fields is V gene, clone size, CDR3 length, D gene, J gene, CDR3 protein, CDR3 DNA. D genes are given only for firm matches. Clone size is shown for a subset of rows, as once, few, many or a class of expanded clone.

TRBV27,NA,17,NA,TRBJ2-3,CASSLDGFPGTTDTQYF,TGTGCCAGCAGTTTAGACGGCTTCCCAGGTACCACAGATACGCAGTATTTT
TRBV5-3,NA,14,NA,TRBJ1-1,CARSTQDLNTEAFF,TGTGCCAGAAGCACACAAGACTTGAACACTGAAGCTTTCTTT
TRBV11-2,NA,15,TRBD2,TRBJ2-7,CASSSAAGGAYEQYF,TGTGCCAGCAGCTCGGCTGCGGGAGGGGCCTACGAGCAGTACTTC
TRBV5-1,NA,15,TRBD1,TRBJ1-1,CASSLTQGLDTEAFF,TGCGCCAGCAGCTTGACACAGGGGTTGGACACTGAAGCTTTCTTT
TRBV5-5,NA,14,NA,TRBJ2-3,CASSQWGDTDTQYF,TGTGCCAGCAGCCAGTGGGGGGACACAGATACGCAGTATTTT
TRBV11-2,NA,12,NA,TRBJ2-7,CASSSTGYEQYF,TGTGCCAGCAGCTCGACTGGCTACGAGCAGTACTTC
TRBV2,NA,17,NA,TRBJ1-6,CASSEARGGEKVSPLHF,TGTGCCAGCAGTGAAGCGCGCGGGGGAGAGAAGGTTTCACCCCTCCACTTT
TRBV5-1,once,11,NA,TRBJ2-7,CASSDFDEQYF,TGCGCCAGCTCAGACTTCGACGAGCAGTACTTC
TRBV5-1,NA,15,TRBD2,TRBJ2-7,CASSLTAGDRYEQYF,TGCGCCAGCAGCTTGACAGCGGGAGATCGCTACGAGCAGTACTTC
TRBV4-1,NA,14,NA,TRBJ1-2,CASSQPTANYGYTF,TGCGCCAGCAGCCAACCGACAGCAAACTATGGCTACACCTTC
TRBV10-3,NA,15,NA,TRBJ2-1,CAISEDSISYNEQFF,TGTGCCATCAGTGAGGACTCCATCTCCTACAATGAGCAGTTCTTC
TRBV6-6,NA,13,NA,TRBJ1-1,CASRPGQNTEAFF,TGTGCCAGCAGACCGGGACAGAACACTGAAGCTTTCTTT
TRBV7-9,NA,16,TRBD2,TRBJ2-1,CASSPTSGRAWGEQFF,TGTGCCAGCAGCCCGACTAGCGGGAGGGCCTGGGGTGAGCAGTTCTTC
TRBV7-9,NA,13,NA,TRBJ1-1,CASSFAGDTEAFF,TGTGCCAGCAGCTTTGCGGGGGACACTGAAGCTTTCTTT
TRBV9,NA,13,NA,TRBJ1-1,CASQGAGNTEAFF,TGTGCCAGTCAAGGTGCGGGGAACACTGAAGCTTTCTTT
TRBV5-1,NA,14,NA,TRBJ1-2,CASSLVKGDGGYTF,TGCGCCAGCAGCTTGGTAAAGGGGGACGGGGGCTACACCTTC
TRBV19,NA,11,NA,TRBJ2-1,CASTINNEQFF,TGTGCCAGTACTATTAACAATGAGCAGTTCTTC